This T cell receptor beta chain emerged from a study of blood T cell repertoires in COVID-19. As for the study in general: There were acute and convalescent COVID-19 samples, and they came from the United States, Italy and Spain. PBMCs, B-cell-depleted T cells, or T cells were the source of the cDNA or gDNA that made up the material.

CDR3 length: 13 amino acids. Trimming removed 0 bases from V and 6 bases from J, with 10 bases in between. CDR1 and CDR2 from the germline V gene are SGHNT and YYREEE (reference sequence). As originally analysed: The assay estimated nucleated cells by amplifying reference gene primers. Sequenced by immunoSEQ multiplex PCR; TCRdb stores in-frame clones only, minus some. That table furnishes V, J and clone size, whereas the DNA furnished D and trimming. The sample has tens of thousands of clones; roughly 80% are singletons. This chain joins TRBV5-4 and TRBJ2-7; possible D gene TRBD2, 6 bases. The source of this sequence is a human donor in a cohort sampled during active COVID-19. Sequencing was carried out using peripheral blood. This CDR3 reads CASSLGGDSEQYF. CDR3 DNA: TGTGCCAGCAGCTTGGGGGGGGATAGCGAGCAGTACTTC.